This record covers a single T cell receptor beta chain. What it recognizes is unknown. Assay used: immunoSEQ multiplex PCR; TCRdb lists only in-frame clones, some missing. The table records approximately 32,000 clones, 65% to 70% of them present only once. The CDR3 contains 15 residues. Trimming removed 1 base at V and 1 base at J, with 7 bases between. In germline, CDR1 is LNHNV, CDR2 YYDKDF (reference sequence). This sample was included in a study of STAT5B mutations in CD4+ large granular lymphocyte leukemia. Study-wide points: The CD4+ versus CD8+ T-LGLL clonality difference may reflect limited sample size.

J is TRBJ2-2 and V is TRBV15; no clear D. This clonotype was sampled from a human donor in good health. The specimen was CD4+ T cells from blood buffy coats. CDR3 protein: CATSRVVQNTGELFF. In DNA, the CDR3 is TGTGCCACCAGCAGAGTGGTCCAGAACACCGGGGAGCTGTTTTTT.